The clone carrying this T cell receptor (beta chain) appeared once. What it binds is not known. Data came from immunoSEQ multiplex PCR; TCRdb stores just in-frame clones and leaves some out. The sample lists 15,000 to 20,000 clones, approximately 91% seen once, with roughly 0.91% in the top ten. This sample was included in a study of T cells in pancreatic ductal adenocarcinoma. The study, taken as a whole, reports: The resected cohort was biased toward the minority with early-stage disease. Compared with tumor, blood showed more total productive templates and roughly 8-fold more clonotypes. Tumor-versus-blood clonality comparisons may be biased toward lower tumor diversity. Mean clonality was approximately 0.1 in tumors and 0.065 to 0.075 in blood, not significantly different.

In germline, CDR1 is SGHRS, CDR2 YFSETQ. The CDR3 is 15 residues long. J gave up 5 bases and V 2 bases, and 4 bases lay outside the gene matches. Selected pancreatic ductal adenocarcinoma patients had undergone surgery without neoadjuvant therapy. This chain joins TRBV5-1 and TRBJ2-7; 13 bases line up with TRBD2. Material for sequencing was PBMCs. The TCR was taken from a human donor with pancreatic ductal adenocarcinoma. The chain's CDR3 is CASSLGTSGENEQYF. CDR3 sequence (DNA): TGCGCCAGCAGCTTAGGGACTAGCGGGGAGAACGAGCAGTACTTC.